These T cell receptor beta chains were read from a single sample in a study of beta chain features in type 1 diabetes. Method: immunoSEQ multiplex PCR; TCRdb's copy keeps in-frame clones and lacks some. The sample includes a few hundred thousand clones, about 10% seen only once; the top ten take about 0.64%. Source material: central memory CD4+ T cells from blood. The receptor set was obtained from a man younger than 40 with type 1 diabetes. Each CDR3 is given with its conserved first and last residue. D genes are given only for firm matches. Expanded clones get a size class; other rows say once, few or many, or leave the size out.

cdr3_length,clone_size,j_call,v_call,d_call,cdr3_aa,cdr3_nt
13,.,TRBJ2-1,TRBV29-1,.,CSKRGGVGNEQFF,TGCAGCAAAAGGGGGGGGGTCGGCAATGAGCAGTTCTTC
13,.,TRBJ2-7,TRBV18,TRBD1,CASSPDRPGEQYF,TGTGCCAGCTCACCGGACAGGCCCGGCGAGCAGTACTTC
14,few,TRBJ1-2,TRBV15,.,CATSREGREGGYTF,TGTGCCACCAGCAGAGAGGGTAGGGAGGGCGGCTACACCTTC
14,.,TRBJ2-7,TRBV18,TRBD1,CASSVQGGSYEQYF,TGTGCCAGCTCCGTACAGGGGGGATCCTACGAGCAGTACTTC
15,few,TRBJ2-7,TRBV5-1,.,CASSLATGTGYEQYF,TGCGCCAGCAGCTTGGCGACCGGGACGGGCTACGAGCAGTACTTC
15,.,TRBJ2-7,TRBV2,TRBD2,CASRASGGNSYEQYF,TGTGCCAGCAGGGCTAGCGGGGGGAACTCCTACGAGCAGTACTTC
13,many,TRBJ2-7,TRBV28,.,CASTPDTLGEQYF,TGTGCCAGCACCCCGGACACTTTGGGAGAGCAGTACTTC
15,few,TRBJ2-2,TRBV11-2,TRBD1,CASRGTALGTGELFF,TGTGCCAGCAGGGGGACAGCCCTTGGCACCGGGGAGCTGTTTTTT
13,.,TRBJ1-1,TRBV29-1,.,CSVPGPSNTEAFF,TGCAGCGTGCCGGGACCCTCGAACACTGAAGCTTTCTTT
13,many,TRBJ2-6,TRBV15,.,CATASAGANVLTF,TGTGCCACCGCCTCGGCTGGGGCCAACGTCCTGACTTTC
17,few,TRBJ1-3,TRBV25-1,.,CASSPTLGGSTGNTIYF,TGTGCCAGCAGTCCTACCTTAGGGGGGAGCACTGGAAACACCATATATTTT
16,many,TRBJ2-7,TRBV18,TRBD1,CASSPRYGQGASEQYF,TGTGCCAGCTCACCACGGTACGGACAGGGGGCCTCCGAGCAGTACTTC
14,.,TRBJ1-1,TRBV11-2,.,CASSSLRANTEAFF,TGTGCCAGCAGCTCCCTCCGGGCCAACACTGAAGCTTTCTTT
13,few,TRBJ2-1,TRBV6-4,TRBD1,CASSPTGSGEQFF,TGTGCCAGCAGTCCGACAGGGTCTGGCGAGCAGTTCTTC
13,.,TRBJ1-5,TRBV5-1,.,CASSLTGDQPQHF,TGCGCCAGCAGCTTGACAGGAGATCAGCCCCAGCATTTT
15,few,TRBJ2-1,TRBV10-3,.,CAISSGRSSYNEQFF,TGTGCCATCAGTAGTGGCAGGAGCTCCTACAATGAGCAGTTCTTC
16,.,TRBJ2-6,TRBV19,.,CASSISWGNGANVLTF,TGTGCCAGTAGTATATCATGGGGTAATGGGGCCAACGTCCTGACTTTC
14,.,TRBJ1-1,TRBV5-1,TRBD1,CASSLEAGGTEAFF,TGCGCCAGCAGCTTGGAAGCAGGGGGCACTGAAGCTTTCTTT
11,.,TRBJ2-7,TRBV18,.,CASSRAGEQYF,TGTGCCAGCTCACGGGCGGGGGAGCAGTACTTC
14,many,TRBJ1-5,TRBV4-1,.,CASSQEGGNQPQHF,TGCGCCAGCAGCCAAGAGGGGGGGAATCAGCCCCAGCATTTT
13,many,TRBJ1-4,TRBV19,.,CASNAASEEKLFF,TGTGCCAGTAACGCGGCGTCAGAAGAAAAACTGTTTTTT
17,few,TRBJ2-7,TRBV15,.,CATSRDPSDTASYEQYF,TGTGCCACCAGCAGAGATCCCTCCGATACGGCTTCCTACGAGCAGTACTTC
17,.,TRBJ2-7,TRBV5-1,TRBD1,CASSLATTGGKRYEQYF,TGCGCCAGCAGCTTGGCCACTACAGGGGGCAAGAGGTACGAGCAGTACTTC
12,.,TRBJ1-1,TRBV10-3,.,CAISYERGVAFF,TGTGCCATCAGTTACGAAAGAGGGGTAGCTTTCTTT
13,few,TRBJ2-1,TRBV5-1,TRBD1,CASSSRTGHEQFF,TGCGCCAGCAGCTCTCGGACAGGACATGAGCAGTTCTTC
14,.,TRBJ1-1,TRBV9,.,CASSAQTGGTEAFF,TGTGCCAGCAGCGCTCAGACGGGGGGAACTGAAGCTTTCTTT
15,many,TRBJ2-3,TRBV28,TRBD2,CASSFRGGYTDTQYF,TGTGCCAGCAGTTTTCGGGGAGGGTACACAGATACGCAGTATTTT
14,few,TRBJ1-1,TRBV18,.,CASSQSGGGTEAFF,TGTGCCAGCTCCCAATCCGGGGGGGGCACTGAAGCTTTCTTT
16,few,TRBJ1-4,TRBV25-1,.,CASSELSRGAHEKLFF,TGTGCCAGCAGTGAATTAAGCCGGGGGGCGCATGAAAAACTGTTTTTT
18,few,TRBJ1-5,TRBV1,.,CTSSYRDGFSYSNQPQHF,TGCACCAGCAGCTACCGGGACGGATTTTCGTATAGCAATCAGCCCCAGCATTTT
12,.,TRBJ2-2,TRBV2,.,CASRLNTGELFF,TGTGCCTCACGGTTAAACACCGGGGAGCTGTTTTTT
16,.,TRBJ1-2,TRBV11-2,TRBD1,CASSRNQGAQGYGYTF,TGTGCCAGCAGCCGGAATCAGGGGGCACAAGGCTATGGCTACACCTTC
16,.,TRBJ2-2,TRBV7-8,TRBD2,CASSLFPSGYGGELFF,TGTGCCAGCAGCTTATTCCCTAGCGGGTATGGCGGGGAGCTGTTTTTT